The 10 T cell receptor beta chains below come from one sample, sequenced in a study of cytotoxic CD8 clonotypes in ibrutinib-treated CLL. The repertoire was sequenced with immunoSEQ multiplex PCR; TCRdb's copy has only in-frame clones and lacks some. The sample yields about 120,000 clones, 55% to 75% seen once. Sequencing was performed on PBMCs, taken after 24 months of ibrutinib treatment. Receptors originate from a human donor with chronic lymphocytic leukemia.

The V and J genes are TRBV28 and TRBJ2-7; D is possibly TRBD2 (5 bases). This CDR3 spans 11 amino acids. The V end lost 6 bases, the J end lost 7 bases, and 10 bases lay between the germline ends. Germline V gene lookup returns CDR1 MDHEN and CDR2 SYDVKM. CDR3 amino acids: CASRLTGEQYF. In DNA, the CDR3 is TGTGCCAGCAGACTTACGGGAGAGCAGTACTTC. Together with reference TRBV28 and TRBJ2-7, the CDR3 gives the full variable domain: DVKVTQSSRYLVKRTGEKVFLECVQDMDHENMFWYRQDPGLGLRLIYFSYDVKMKEKGDIPEGYSVSREKKERFSLILESASTNQTSMYLCASRLTGEQYFGPGTRLTVT.

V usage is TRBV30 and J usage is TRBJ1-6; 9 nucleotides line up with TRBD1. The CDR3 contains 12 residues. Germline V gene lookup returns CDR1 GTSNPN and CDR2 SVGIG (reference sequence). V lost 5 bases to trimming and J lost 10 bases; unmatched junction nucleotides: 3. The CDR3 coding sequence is TGTGCCTGGGGGACAGGGAAATCACCCCTCCACTTT. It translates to CAWGTGKSPLHF. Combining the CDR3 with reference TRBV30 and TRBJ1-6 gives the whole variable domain SQTIHQWPATLVQPVGSPLSLECTVEGTSNPNLYWYRQAAGRGLQLLFYSVGIGQISSEVPQNLSASRPQDRQFILSSKKLLLSDSGFYLCAWGTGKSPLHFGNGTRLTVT.

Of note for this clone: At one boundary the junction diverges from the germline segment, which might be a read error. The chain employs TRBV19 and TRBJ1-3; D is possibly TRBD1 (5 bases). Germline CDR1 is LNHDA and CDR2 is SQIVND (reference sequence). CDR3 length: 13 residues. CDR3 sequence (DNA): TGCGCCAGTACCACAGGTACTGGAAACACCATATATTTT. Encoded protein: CASTTGTGNTIYF.

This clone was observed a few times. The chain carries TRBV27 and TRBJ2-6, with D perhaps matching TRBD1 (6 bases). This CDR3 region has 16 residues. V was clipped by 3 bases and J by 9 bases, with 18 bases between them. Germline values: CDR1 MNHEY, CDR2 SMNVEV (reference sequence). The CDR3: CASSFSGTRFNNVLTF. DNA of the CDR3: TGTGCCAGCAGTTTTTCCGGGACAAGGTTCAACAACGTCCTGACTTTC.

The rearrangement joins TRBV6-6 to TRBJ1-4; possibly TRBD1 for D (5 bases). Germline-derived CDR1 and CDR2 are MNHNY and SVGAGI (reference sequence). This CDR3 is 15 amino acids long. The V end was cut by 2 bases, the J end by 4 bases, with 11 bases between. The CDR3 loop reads CASSYSRAGNEKLFF. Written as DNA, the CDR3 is TGTGCCAGCAGTTACAGCAGGGCTGGTAATGAAAAACTGTTTTTT.

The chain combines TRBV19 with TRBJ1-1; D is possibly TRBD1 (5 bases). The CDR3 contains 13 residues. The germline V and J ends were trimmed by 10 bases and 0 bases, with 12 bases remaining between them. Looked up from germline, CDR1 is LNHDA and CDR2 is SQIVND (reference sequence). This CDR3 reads CATRTTMNTEAFF. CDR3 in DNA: TGTGCCACCAGGACAACAATGAACACTGAAGCTTTCTTT.

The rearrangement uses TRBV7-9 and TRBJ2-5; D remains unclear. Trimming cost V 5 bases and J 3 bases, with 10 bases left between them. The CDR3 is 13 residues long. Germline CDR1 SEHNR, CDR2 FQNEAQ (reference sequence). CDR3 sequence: CASSRAKEETQYF. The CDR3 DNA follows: TGTGCCAGCAGCCGCGCCAAGGAAGAGACCCAGTACTTC.

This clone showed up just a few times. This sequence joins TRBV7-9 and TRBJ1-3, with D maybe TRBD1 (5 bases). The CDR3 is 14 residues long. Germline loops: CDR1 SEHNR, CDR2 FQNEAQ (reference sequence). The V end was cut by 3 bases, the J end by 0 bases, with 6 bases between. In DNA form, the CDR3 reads TGTGCCAGCAGCTTCGGGGGCTCTGGAAACACCATATATTTT. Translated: CASSFGGSGNTIYF.

CDR3 in DNA: TGCAGCGTTGAAGATCCCTGGACTAGCGGGGGTCGAAATGAGCAGTTCTTC. Its translation: CSVEDPWTSGGRNEQFF. The V gene is TRBV29-1, the J gene TRBJ2-1, with TRBD2 identical over 13 bases. V lost 0 bases, J lost 7 bases, and 9 bases stayed unmatched. The V gene's germline CDR1 is SQVTM and CDR2 ANQGSEA. This CDR3 contains 17 residues.

This chain's CDR3 is CSALTGDGYTF. CDR3 coding DNA: TGCAGTGCCTTAACAGGGGATGGCTACACCTTC. The chain is built from TRBV20-1 and TRBJ1-2; 7 bases are shared with TRBD1. The J segment lost 6 bases and the V segment lost 6 bases, leaving 4 bases of the junction unmatched. CDR3 length equals 11 residues. CDR1 is DFQATT and CDR2 is SNEGSKA in the germline V gene (reference sequence).